Listed here are 17 T cell receptor beta chains from one sample, sequenced in a study of blood T cells in healthy people across ages. Combining a sample-barcoded 5' primer with a J-beta primer mix, a second PCR ran for about 7 to 12 cycles. One entry per CDR3 protein, called by TCRdb with MiXCR from the 5' RACE reads. The data hold some 290,000 distinct CDR3 sequences, with roughly 29% observed a single time. Sequenced: blood. These receptors originate from an older woman in good health.

The chain employs TRBV4-1 and TRBJ1-1; 10 bases agree with TRBD1. The CDR3 sequence is 15 residues long. CDR1 and CDR2 from the germline V gene are MGHRA and YSYEKL. The junction had 3 bases not matched to a gene; V was cut back by 3 bases and J by 2 bases. The CDR3 loop is CASSQTGGDNTEAFF. For the CDR3, the DNA is TGCGCCAGCAGCCAGACAGGGGGCGATAACACTGAAGCTTTCTTT.

The chain combines TRBV14 with TRBJ2-5, with D tentatively TRBD1 or TRBD2 (5 bases each). The end of the DNA is better explained by TRBJ2-7, so the J call may be wrong. From germline, CDR1 is SGHDN and CDR2 FVKESK. This CDR3 comprises 14 residues. CDR3 in amino acids: CASSQGGIPYEQYF. CDR3 bases: TGTGCCAGCAGCCAAGGGGGGATCCCCTACGAGCAGTACTTC.

In its sample, this clonotype was seen a few times. Here the CDR3 DNA reads TGTGCCATCAGTGAGGGCAAAGCGGCCGAGACCCAGTACTTC. It is translated as CAISEGKAAETQYF. The chain recombines TRBV10-3 with TRBJ2-5, with D possibly being TRBD2 (5 bases). Germline V gene lookup returns CDR1 ENHRY and CDR2 SYGVKD. The CDR3 is 14 residues long. Trimming shortened V by 2 bases and J by 5 bases, and 12 bases separated the two germline ends.

The chain links TRBV5-5 to TRBJ2-6; D is possibly TRBD1 (7 bases). Germline CDR1 SGHKS, CDR2 YYEKEE (reference sequence). Between the trimmed V and J ends, which lost 4 bases and 2 bases, there was a span of 10 bases. CDR3 length: 15 residues. The CDR3 loop reads CASSGGTAGANVLTF. The CDR3 DNA follows: TGTGCCAGCAGCGGCGGGACAGCTGGGGCCAACGTCCTGACTTTC.

This clonotype was observed a few times. This chain links TRBV28 with TRBJ2-2, with a tentative D call TRBD1 (5 bases). V lost 6 bases, J lost 2 bases, and 13 bases lay in between. Germline V lookup: CDR1 MDHEN, CDR2 SYDVKM. This CDR3 is 15 amino acids long. Here the CDR3 DNA reads TGTGCCAGCAGAGGGGATCACCTCAACACCGGGGAGCTGTTTTTT. Protein product: CASRGDHLNTGELFF.

This clonotype was counted only a few times. V and J are TRBV18 and TRBJ2-1; 9 bases fit TRBD1. Germline-derived CDR1 and CDR2 are KGHSH and LQKENI. The V gene end was trimmed by 6 bases and the J gene end by 1 base; junction bases not matched to a gene: 4. CDR3 length: 15 residues. The CDR3 sequence is CASSTDRGSYNEQFF. In DNA form, the CDR3 reads TGTGCCAGCTCGACGGACAGGGGTTCCTACAATGAGCAGTTCTTC.

The rearrangement joins TRBV12-3 or TRBV12-4 to TRBJ2-7, with 10 bases lining up with TRBD1. V shed 6 bases and J 3 bases; nucleotides not matched to a gene: 5. This CDR3 comprises 14 residues. Written as DNA, the CDR3 is TGTGCCAGCAGAACCGGGACAGGGGACTACGAGCAGTACTTC. Protein product: CASRTGTGDYEQYF.

This clonotype appeared many times. The chain couples TRBV14 to TRBJ2-7; maybe TRBD1 (6 bases). This CDR3 region has 16 residues. Germline V gives CDR1 SGHDN, CDR2 FVKESK. The V end lost 1 base, the J end lost 0 bases, and 13 bases lay between the germline ends. In DNA form, the CDR3 reads TGTGCCAGCAGCCAAGGGGGGCTAGGGCCCTCCTACGAGCAGTACTTC. Its translation: CASSQGGLGPSYEQYF.

The chain uses TRBV28 and TRBJ1-4; 8 bases fit TRBD1. The CDR3 is made up of 14 amino acids. Trimming took 7 bases from V and 8 from J; bases not matched to a gene: 9. Germline lookup yields CDR1 MDHEN and CDR2 SYDVKM. Written as DNA, the CDR3 is TGTGCCAGCAAAAGCGGGACAGGAGGGGAAAAACTGTTTTTT. Protein sequence: CASKSGTGGEKLFF.

This chain uses TRBV6-5 with TRBJ1-2; D is possibly TRBD1 (5 bases). In germline, CDR1 is MNHEY, CDR2 SVGAGI. The CDR3 has 14 amino acids. Deletions cut 2 bases from V and 0 bases from J, with 7 bases between. The CDR3 sequence is CASSYGGANYGYTF. CDR3 bases: TGTGCCAGCAGTTACGGGGGAGCTAACTATGGCTACACCTTC.

The J gene is TRBJ1-1, the V gene TRBV7-9; D unclear. The CDR3 spans 14 residues. Looked up from germline, CDR1 is SEHNR and CDR2 is FQNEAQ (reference sequence). Trimming took off 5 bases at V and 6 bases at J, with 16 bases between the two ends. CDR3 in DNA: TGTGCCAGCAGCCCGGAAGCCAGACCCCCTGAAGCTTTCTTT. Translating it yields CASSPEARPPEAFF. Full variable domain (rest looked up from reference TRBV7-9 and TRBJ1-1): DTGVSQNPRHKITKRGQNVTFRCDPISEHNRLYWYRQTLGQGPEFLTYFQNEAQLEKSRLLSDRFSAERPKGSFSTLEIQRTEQGDSAMYLCASSPEARPPEAFFGQGTRLTVV.

The gene calls are TRBV14 and TRBJ1-6, with 9 bases that match TRBD1. The germline CDR1 and CDR2 sequences are SGHDN and FVKESK. Trimming cost V 3 bases and J 12 bases; bases outside gene matches: 6. The CDR3 length is 14 residues. CDR3 amino acids: CASSHGTGRLPLHF. CDR3 DNA sequence: TGTGCCAGCAGCCACGGGACAGGGCGCTTACCCCTCCACTTT.

The chain couples TRBV25-1 to TRBJ2-5; 7 nucleotides match TRBD2. Germline-derived CDR1 and CDR2 are MGHDK and SYGVNS. The V gene end was trimmed by 8 bases and the J gene end by 1 base; junction bases not matched to a gene: 19. The CDR3 sequence is 18 residues long. CDR3 region: CASSPPLWASGSQETQYF. In nucleotides, the CDR3 is TGTGCCAGCTCACCACCGCTCTGGGCTAGCGGATCCCAAGAGACCCAGTACTTC.

The J gene is TRBJ2-2, the V gene TRBV12-3 or TRBV12-4; either TRBD1 or TRBD2 may fit D (5 bases each). V was clipped by 4 bases and J by 4 bases, with 16 bases between them. The CDR3 is 16 residues long. CDR3 protein: CASSSNSAGSTGELFF. CDR3 bases: TGTGCCAGCAGTTCCAATAGCGCAGGGTCCACCGGGGAGCTGTTTTTT.

CDR3 region: CASSEESGGGGEQFF. The CDR3 bases are TGTGCCAGCAGTGAAGAGTCGGGCGGCGGGGGAGAGCAGTTCTTC. V is TRBV25-1 and J is TRBJ2-5; TRBD2 matches at 7 bases. TRBJ2-1 matches the DNA end more closely, so the J call is doubtful. This CDR3 spans 15 amino acids. Germline-derived CDR1 and CDR2 are MGHDK and SYGVNS.

The chain links TRBV28 to TRBJ2-4; D gene uncertain. The V end was cut by 3 bases, the J end by 7 bases, with 13 bases between. This CDR3 contains 14 residues. The V gene's germline CDR1 is MDHEN and CDR2 SYDVKM. The CDR3 nucleotides are TGTGCCAGCAGTTTCCTAAGCAGAATCAACATTCAGTACTTC. Its protein product is CASSFLSRINIQYF.

The chain employs TRBV5-1 and TRBJ2-1; TRBD1 matches at 7 bases. The CDR3 covers 17 residues. The germline V gene encodes CDR1 SGHRS and CDR2 YFSETQ. Trimming at V came to 3 bases and at J to 7 bases, leaving 16 bases not matched to a gene. The DNA for the CDR3 is TGCGCCAGCAGCTCCCGGGTAGGGGGCATTTCTGGGAATGAGCAGTTCTTC. Translated: CASSSRVGGISGNEQFF.